This entry lists 6 T cell receptor beta chains sequenced from one sample in a study of shared T cell receptors in the human thymus listed by TCRdb under 2021. Preparation of the library involved the immunoSEQ multiplex PCR assay. The table comes from immuneACCESS by way of TCRdb, which keeps in-frame sequences with V and J called. Part of the clones is missing from these tables; in studies checked, under half for an unresolved V gene and the rest for unknown reasons. Recorded for this sample are some 660,000 clones; about 90% of them occurred a single time. The biggest ten clones account for about 0.0094% of the sample. These same data were also listed under a study on human thymus T cells.

Sequencing was performed on thymocytes. The source is a boy younger than two with a congenital heart defect. Donor details come from another sample of the same person, matched by shared clones.

This clone appeared a few times. This chain joins TRBV4-3 and TRBJ2-1, with TRBD2 identical over 9 bases. CDR1 and CDR2 (germline): LGHNA, YSLEER. The CDR3 is made up of 16 amino acids. V shed 0 bases and J 5 bases; nucleotides not matched to a gene: 5. The CDR3 DNA reads TGCGCCAGCAGCCAAGAGGGTCAGCGGGGGGACAATGAGCAGTTCTTC. It specifies CASSQEGQRGDNEQFF.

The chain recombines TRBV27 with TRBJ1-1; D possibly corresponds to TRBD1 (6 bases). CDR1 and CDR2 (germline): MNHEY, SMNVEV (reference sequence). The CDR3 has 15 residues. Between the trimmed V and J ends, which lost 2 bases and 1 base, there was a span of 11 bases. The DNA of the CDR3 is TGTGCCAGCAGTTTACGGGGGGCCACGAACACTGAAGCTTTCTTT. The encoded protein is CASSLRGATNTEAFF.

This clone has only a few counts. This sequence joins TRBV5-4 and TRBJ2-2, with 13 bases lining up with TRBD2. Germline lookup yields CDR1 SGHNT and CDR2 YYREEE (reference sequence). J lost 1 base, V lost 0 bases, and 6 bases had no gene match. The CDR3 spans 19 residues. This CDR3 is CASSLELAGGAVNTGELFF. The CDR3 nucleotides are TGTGCCAGCAGCTTGGAACTAGCGGGGGGGGCCGTGAACACCGGGGAGCTGTTTTTT.

As concerns this clone: Other DNA sequences within the sample encode an identical CDR3. V usage is TRBV28 and J usage is TRBJ1-4, with TRBD1 identical over 8 bases. Trimming at V came to 4 bases and at J to 4 bases, leaving 5 bases not matched to a gene. From germline, CDR1 is MDHEN and CDR2 SYDVKM. The CDR3 loop spans 15 amino acids. This chain's CDR3 is CASSSDRGNNEKLFF. The CDR3 DNA follows: TGTGCCAGCAGTTCCGACAGGGGAAATAATGAAAAACTGTTTTTT.

J is TRBJ1-5 and V is TRBV12-5; TRBD1 is a possible D gene (6 bases). Per germline, CDR1 LGHNT and CDR2 FRNRAP. V lost 3 bases to trimming and J lost 1 base, with 13 bases between them. The CDR3 extends over 16 amino acids. The CDR3 nucleotides are TGTGCTAGTGGTTTTGCCACAGGGTACAGCAATCAGCCCCAGCATTTT. Its translation is CASGFATGYSNQPQHF. Looking up the rest from reference TRBV12-5 and TRBJ1-5 gives the full variable domain: DARVTQTPRHKVTEMGQEVTMRCQPILGHNTVFWYRQTMMQGLELLAYFRNRAPLDDSGMPKDRFSAEMPDATLATLKIQPSEPRDSAVYFCASGFATGYSNQPQHFGDGTRLSIL.

The chain carries TRBV10-1 and TRBJ1-1; 10 bases map to TRBD1. This CDR3 region has 19 residues. Germline V lookup: CDR1 WNHNN, CDR2 SYGVQD (reference sequence). With 5 bases clipped from V and 1 base from J, the junction kept 16 bases outside the gene matches. CDR3 sequence: CASSPMTGTGVPKNTEAFF. The DNA of the CDR3 is TGCGCCAGCAGTCCGATGACCGGGACAGGGGTCCCTAAGAACACTGAAGCTTTCTTT.